The source of this T cell receptor beta chain is a study of blood T cell repertoires in COVID-19. Study context: Sites in the United States, Italy and Spain provided acute and convalescent COVID-19 samples. From T cells, B-cell-depleted T cells, or PBMCs came the material, which was cDNA or gDNA.

Study processing details: Reference gene primer amplification gave estimated nucleated cell counts. This table comes from immunoSEQ multiplex PCR, and its TCRdb copy is limited to in-frame clones, with some not included. V and J calls and clone size are copied from that table; D and trimming were computed from the DNA. The data show about 170,000 clones, approximately 80% seen once. The sequenced material came from peripheral blood. The clonotype was recovered from a woman in her thirties or forties with COVID-19, enrolled during active disease.

The CDR3 DNA follows: TGCAGTGTTGTAGGGGGAGAGACCCAGTACTTC. Amino acids: CSVVGGETQYF. The chain recombines TRBV20-1 with TRBJ2-5; perhaps TRBD1 as D (6 bases). Trimming pared 7 bases from V and 4 bases from J, leaving 10 bases between. The CDR3 contains 11 residues. Per the germline V gene, CDR1 is DFQATT and CDR2 is SNEGSKA (reference sequence).